The clone carrying this T cell receptor beta chain has only a few counts. As yet, its antigen is unknown. TCR beta CDR3 regions were amplified from RNA transcripts. First-round RT-PCR relied on HTBI primers, and a second-round multiplex PCR came next. Using its own MiXCR run on the multiplex PCR reads, TCRdb lists one record per CDR3 protein. The sample lists fewer than 650,000 distinct CDR3 sequences; over 20% were seen once. Stable hyperthyroidism referred to disease that showed no ophthalmopathy within 18 months of follow-up. Hyperthyroidism patients, all newly diagnosed, had under 2 months' duration and ages of 18 to 65. The data are from a study of Graves' ophthalmopathy and Graves' hyperthyroidism. Study-level findings and limits: Thyroid clonotypes that were expanded above 0.001 frequency mostly also appeared in blood.

Trimming took 5 bases from V and 8 from J, leaving 11 bases between them. The CDR3 totals 12 residues. The germline V gene encodes CDR1 KGHDR and CDR2 SFDVKD. The receptor comes from a young woman with stable Graves' hyperthyroidism. Some clones in this sample may be carry-over from other donors' samples. The chain links TRBV24-1 to TRBJ1-2; a possible D gene is TRBD1 (5 bases). The sample comprised peripheral blood. In DNA form, the CDR3 reads TGTGCCACCAGTGCGGGAGGGGTCGGCTACACCTTC. The encoded protein is CATSAGGVGYTF.